The rows below give T cell receptor beta chains drawn from one sample of a study of a mutant IDH1 vaccine in newly diagnosed glioma. Data came from immunoSEQ multiplex PCR; TCRdb stores just in-frame clones and leaves some out. Of approximately 70,000 clones listed, 79% were seen once; the top ten hold more than 6.5%. The sample here was PBMCs, taken from a glioma patient treated with radiotherapy, temozolomide or both. The receptors were gathered from a man aged 45-65 years with glioma. CDR3s include the opening cysteine and the closing phenylalanine or tryptophan. The D gene is left open where the match is weak. Rows give clone size only sometimes, using once, few, many, or a class for an expanded clone.

v_gene,d_gene,abundance,j_gene,CDR3nt,CDR3aa
TRBV5-1,-,-,TRBJ2-3,TGCGCCAGCAGCTCAGGACAGACGGGAGATACGCAGTATTTT,CASSSGQTGDTQYF
TRBV9,TRBD2,-,TRBJ2-1,TGTGCCAGCAGCGCCTCGACTAGCGGGGGTGAGAATGAGCAGTTCTTC,CASSASTSGGENEQFF
TRBV6-6,-,once,TRBJ2-7,TGTGCCAGCAGGGGCGGAGTCTACGAGCAGTACTTC,CASRGGVYEQYF
TRBV2,TRBD1,-,TRBJ2-7,TGTGCCAGCAGCGGACAGGGGTACGAGCAGTACTTC,CASSGQGYEQYF
TRBV25-1,TRBD2,-,TRBJ2-1,TGTGCCAGCAGTGCGTTAACGAGCGGGGGGAAGTACAATGAGCAGTTCTTC,CASSALTSGGKYNEQFF
TRBV5-1,-,-,TRBJ1-1,TGCGCCAGCAGCTTGGCGTCCTCGAGGATGAACACTGAAGCTTTCTTT,CASSLASSRMNTEAFF
TRBV6-5,-,-,TRBJ1-1,TGTGCCAGCAGTCTACGACAGATTCTAATTACTGAAGCTTTCTTT,CASSLRQILITEAFF
TRBV9,TRBD1,-,TRBJ2-5,TGTGCCAGCAGTCTTCGACAGGGCCAAGAGACCCAGTACTTC,CASSLRQGQETQYF
TRBV5-5,-,-,TRBJ2-7,TGTGCCAGCAGCTTGGAGGGGTCCTACGAGCAGTACTTC,CASSLEGSYEQYF
TRBV29-1,TRBD2,-,TRBJ2-5,TGCAGCGCCCAGGACAGCGGGGGGGAGACCCAGTACTTC,CSAQDSGGETQYF
TRBV7-7,-,-,TRBJ2-7,TGTGCTAGCAGCTTAGGAGGGGGGGTGGGCGAGCAGTACTTC,CASSLGGGVGEQYF
TRBV5-1,-,once,TRBJ1-2,TGCGCCAGCAGCTTGGGGGGAAGTAGTAGCTACACCTTC,CASSLGGSSSYTF
TRBV5-1,-,once,TRBJ2-5,TGCGCCAGCAGTGCCGACCGGACGGAGACCCAGTACTTC,CASSADRTETQYF
TRBV4-1,TRBD2,-,TRBJ2-7,TGCGCCAGCAGCCAAGGGTCTAGCGGGCTAAGGCCGGTGGAGCAGTACTTC,CASSQGSSGLRPVEQYF
TRBV7-2,-,-,TRBJ2-2,TGTGCCAGCAGCTCGCAGGGGAATATCGGGGAGCTGTTTTTT,CASSSQGNIGELFF
TRBV10-3,TRBD1,-,TRBJ1-1,TGTGCCATCAGCTTATCACAGGGGTCTGGTGGGGAAATTGAAGCTTTCTTT,CAISLSQGSGGEIEAFF
TRBV30,TRBD2,-,TRBJ2-4,TGTGCCTGGGTTAGCGGGGGGGGAGCCAAAAACATTCAGTACTTC,CAWVSGGGAKNIQYF
TRBV30,-,-,TRBJ1-2,TGTGCCTGGGTTCCAACCGGTCAAGTCTTGAGCTACACCTTC,CAWVPTGQVLSYTF
TRBV6-6,-,-,TRBJ1-5,TGTGCCAGCAGTTACCAACTGCGGGGATCGCGTCAGCCCCAGCATTTT,CASSYQLRGSRQPQHF
TRBV7-2,TRBD2,-,TRBJ2-5,TGTGCCAGCAGCTTACAACGGACTAGGTATCAAGAGACCCAGTACTTC,CASSLQRTRYQETQYF
TRBV19,TRBD1,few,TRBJ1-5,TGTGCCAGTAGTATAGGTGCCCAGGGGGCTAAAGGGTCCCAGCATTTT,CASSIGAQGAKGSQHF
TRBV5-5,TRBD1,-,TRBJ2-7,TGTGCCAGCAGCTTGGTTGTTGCACGCGGGACAGGGAATTACGAGCAGTACTTC,CASSLVVARGTGNYEQYF
TRBV5-1,-,-,TRBJ1-4,TGCGCCAGCAGCTCCGGACGGGGGGCTAATGAAAAACTGTTTTTT,CASSSGRGANEKLFF
TRBV6-6,-,-,TRBJ1-1,TGTGCCAGCAGTTACCCGGATTCGGAAGCTTTCTTT,CASSYPDSEAFF
TRBV2,TRBD2,-,TRBJ2-7,TGTGCCAGCAGTGAACTAGCGGGGGGGCTGGTAGGCGAGCAGTACTTC,CASSELAGGLVGEQYF
TRBV6-1,TRBD1,-,TRBJ1-2,TGTGCCAGCATGACGGACAGGGCTGGCGGCTACACCTTC,CASMTDRAGGYTF
TRBV7-2,-,-,TRBJ2-5,TGTGCCAGCAGCCCCGCCCCGCAAGAGACCCAGTACTTC,CASSPAPQETQYF
TRBV30,TRBD1,once,TRBJ2-1,TGTGCCTTCAAAGGCGGGACAGGGGGCAATGAGCAGTTCTTC,CAFKGGTGGNEQFF
TRBV19,TRBD1,-,TRBJ1-2,TGTGCCAGTAGTATTTCCCAGGGGGGGATTTATGGCTACACCTTC,CASSISQGGIYGYTF
TRBV4-1,TRBD2,-,TRBJ2-3,TGCGCCAGCAGCCAAGATCCTCGGACTAGCGGGGGCTCAGATACGCAGTATTTT,CASSQDPRTSGGSDTQYF
TRBV19,-,-,TRBJ1-1,TGTGCCAGTAGTATAGAGGGGAGCACTGAAGCTTTCTTT,CASSIEGSTEAFF
TRBV5-1,-,-,TRBJ2-2,TGCGCCAGCAGCTTGGAAACAGGGAGATCGGGGGAGCTGTTTTTT,CASSLETGRSGELFF
TRBV19,-,once,TRBJ2-1,TGTGCCAGTAGTATAGTCCCGAATGAGCAGTTCTTC,CASSIVPNEQFF
TRBV5-6,TRBD1,-,TRBJ2-2,TGTGCCAGCAGCCCCGACAGGGGTATCGACTCCGGGGAGCTGTTTTTT,CASSPDRGIDSGELFF
TRBV5-4,-,-,TRBJ2-6,TGTGCCAGCAGCGCACAGGGTCCTGGGGCCAACGTCCTGACTTTC,CASSAQGPGANVLTF
TRBV4-2,-,-,TRBJ2-5,TGTGCCAGCAGCCGCCCAGGCGGACAAGAGACCCAGTACTTC,CASSRPGGQETQYF
TRBV29-1,-,-,TRBJ2-2,TGCAGCGTTGAAGGGGGACCCCTACGCGGGGAGCTGTTTTTT,CSVEGGPLRGELFF
TRBV27,TRBD1,-,TRBJ1-5,TGTGCCAGCAGTTCGGGACAGGCTCGGCAGCCCCAGCATTTT,CASSSGQARQPQHF
TRBV18,-,-,TRBJ1-2,TGTGCCAGCTCACCCCAATCCGGGGGCAGTTATGGCTACACCTTC,CASSPQSGGSYGYTF
TRBV27,-,-,TRBJ1-5,TGTGCCAGCAGTCTTAGCGATGGCAATCAGCCCCAGCATTTT,CASSLSDGNQPQHF
TRBV6-1,-,-,TRBJ1-2,TGTGCCAGCATTACCACAGGGAACTATGGCTACACCTTC,CASITTGNYGYTF
TRBV6-1,TRBD1,-,TRBJ2-7,TGTGCCAGCAGTGGGGGGACAGGGGGCATATGGATGGACGAGCAGTACTTC,CASSGGTGGIWMDEQYF
TRBV19,-,-,TRBJ2-1,TGTGCCAGTAGTATAGGGACGGGCGGTTACAATGAGCAGTTCTTC,CASSIGTGGYNEQFF
TRBV19,-,-,TRBJ1-1,TGTGCCAGTAGTAACAGGGCCTTCATGAACACTGAAGCTTTCTTT,CASSNRAFMNTEAFF
TRBV2,TRBD2,-,TRBJ2-2,TGTGCCAGCAGTGGAGGGAGGGGCACCGGGGAGCTGTTTTTT,CASSGGRGTGELFF
TRBV5-6,-,-,TRBJ1-1,TGTGCCAGCAGCCTTGGACCGGTGAAAGCTTTCTTT,CASSLGPVKAFF
TRBV9,TRBD2,-,TRBJ2-5,TGTGCCAGCAGCGTAGGGGGACTAGCGGGGGGGCAAGAGACCCAGTACTTC,CASSVGGLAGGQETQYF
TRBV11-2,TRBD2,-,TRBJ2-2,TGTGCCAGCAGCCCCACGCGGGGGGTTAACGGGGAGCTGTTTTTT,CASSPTRGVNGELFF
TRBV19,-,-,TRBJ2-4,TGTGCCAGTAGTATTTGGGAAGCAGGAGCCAAAAACATTCAGTACTTC,CASSIWEAGAKNIQYF
TRBV25-1,-,-,TRBJ2-7,TGTGCCAGCAGTGATCTGGGAGGCGAGCAGTACTTC,CASSDLGGEQYF
TRBV5-1,-,-,TRBJ2-1,TGCGCCAGCAGCTTATCCGTCGGGGGTAGTGAGTTCTTC,CASSLSVGGSEFF
TRBV6-5,TRBD1,-,TRBJ2-2,TGTGCCAGCAGTTACGACAGGGCGAACACCGGGGAGCTGTTTTTT,CASSYDRANTGELFF
TRBV19,TRBD1,-,TRBJ1-2,TGTGCCAGTAGTATAGTCCGGGACAGGGACGGCTACACCTTC,CASSIVRDRDGYTF
TRBV5-4,TRBD1,-,TRBJ1-1,TGTGCCAGCAGCTCCCGGACAGGAACTGAAGCTTTCTTT,CASSSRTGTEAFF
TRBV2,-,-,TRBJ1-5,TGTGCCAGCTCATGGAAGTTGGGGGCCGAAAGCAATCAGCCCCAGCATTTT,CASSWKLGAESNQPQHF
TRBV19,-,-,TRBJ1-4,TGTGCCAGTAGTGTACAGGGCGCCAATGAAAAACTGTTTTTT,CASSVQGANEKLFF